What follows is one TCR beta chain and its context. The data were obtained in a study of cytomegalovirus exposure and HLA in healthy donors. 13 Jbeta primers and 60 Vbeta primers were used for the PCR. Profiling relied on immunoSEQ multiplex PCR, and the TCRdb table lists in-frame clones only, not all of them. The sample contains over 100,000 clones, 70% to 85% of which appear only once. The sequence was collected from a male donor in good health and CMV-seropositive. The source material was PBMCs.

CDR3 in DNA: TGCGCCAGCAGCCGAGACCTTAATAGCAATCAGCCCCAGCATTTT. This gives the protein CASSRDLNSNQPQHF. The chain combines TRBV4-1 with TRBJ1-5; D remains unclear. The CDR3 contains 15 residues. Trimming shortened V by 4 bases and J by 0 bases, and 10 bases separated the two germline ends. The germline CDR1 and CDR2 sequences are MGHRA and YSYEKL.